One and the same sample provided the 16 T cell receptor beta chains below, sequenced in a study of T-cell memory formation after mild COVID-19. TCRdb re-analysed the 5' RACE reads in MiXCR, keeping a single row per CDR3 protein. There are around 120,000 distinct CDR3 sequences in the sample; about a sixth occur only once, and roughly 14% lies in the top ten. The material sequenced was PBMCs or a T cell subset sorted from them (not recorded which). Receptors were obtained from an adult woman who had mild COVID-19 (a few samples of this study predate the infection). Cell type and time point are not known.

In its sample, this clonotype was seen a few times. The gene calls are TRBV2 and TRBJ1-1, with 8 nucleotides matching TRBD1. Germline trimming cut 7 bases from V and 11 bases from J; bases unmatched to any gene: 15. In germline, CDR1 is SNHLY, CDR2 FYNNEI. This CDR3 is built from 14 residues. CDR3 amino acids: CASKAGGEPGGAFF. CDR3 in DNA: TGTGCCAGCAAGGCAGGGGGCGAACCAGGTGGGGCTTTCTTT.

The chain combines TRBV4-2 with TRBJ2-3, with 10 bases aligning to TRBD2. This CDR3 is 15 amino acids long. The germline CDR1 and CDR2 sequences are LGHNA and YNFKEQ. V shed 1 base and J 5 bases; nucleotides not matched to a gene: 3. The CDR3 coding sequence is TGTGCCAGCAGCCAAGCAGCGGGAGGGGGAGATACGCAGTATTTT. It codes for CASSQAAGGGDTQYF.

This clonotype has a handful of counts. This chain links TRBV24-1 with TRBJ2-2, with TRBD1 matching over 9 bases. Germline CDR1 is KGHDR and CDR2 is SFDVKD. The CDR3 contains 14 residues. V lost 6 bases to trimming and J lost 5 bases; unmatched junction nucleotides: 3. CDR3 sequence reads: CATSNRGRTGELFF. The CDR3 region has the DNA TGTGCCACCAGTAACAGGGGGCGGACCGGGGAGCTGTTTTTT.

The chain is built from TRBV7-9 and TRBJ2-2, with 11 bases matching TRBD2. Germline V CDR1 and CDR2: SEHNR, FQNEAQ (reference sequence). The J segment lost 8 bases and the V segment lost 5 bases, leaving 10 bases of the junction unmatched. The CDR3 has 16 residues. CDR3 amino acids: CASSAPLTSGTGELFF. DNA of the CDR3: TGTGCCAGCAGCGCACCCTTGACTAGCGGGACTGGGGAGCTGTTTTTT. Supplemented by reference TRBV7-9 and TRBJ2-2, the full variable domain reads DTGVSQNPRHKITKRGQNVTFRCDPISEHNRLYWYRQTLGQGPEFLTYFQNEAQLEKSRLLSDRFSAERPKGSFSTLEIQRTEQGDSAMYLCASSAPLTSGTGELFFGEGSRLTVL.

The rearrangement uses TRBV7-9 and TRBJ2-1; the D is unclear. Germline V CDR1 and CDR2: SEHNR, FQNEAQ (reference sequence). The V end was cut by 5 bases, the J end by 8 bases, with 10 bases between. The CDR3 sequence is 12 residues long. CDR3 loop: CASSPRRHEQFF. In DNA, the CDR3 is TGTGCCAGCAGCCCTAGGCGGCATGAGCAGTTCTTC. Looking up the rest from reference TRBV7-9 and TRBJ2-1 gives the full variable domain: DTGVSQNPRHKITKRGQNVTFRCDPISEHNRLYWYRQTLGQGPEFLTYFQNEAQLEKSRLLSDRFSAERPKGSFSTLEIQRTEQGDSAMYLCASSPRRHEQFFGPGTRLTVL.

The chain carries TRBV7-9 and TRBJ2-2; no clear D gene. CDR1 and CDR2 (germline): SEHNR, FQNEAQ (reference sequence). The V gene lost 5 bases and the J gene lost 6 bases, with 10 bases spanning the gap. The CDR3 spans 13 residues. The CDR3, as DNA: TGTGCCAGCAGCCCAGCTGAGGCCGGGGAGCTGTTTTTT. This translates into CASSPAEAGELFF.

The genes are TRBV24-1 and TRBJ2-5; D is unclear. V gave up 4 bases and J gave up 3 bases, with 14 bases separating them. CDR3 length equals 15 residues. Germline CDR1 KGHDR, CDR2 SFDVKD. This chain's CDR3 is CATSDTRSEKETQYF. Written as DNA, the CDR3 is TGTGCCACCAGTGACACTCGATCGGAGAAAGAGACCCAGTACTTC.

This clonotype was counted a few times. The V gene is TRBV7-2, the J gene TRBJ1-2; D not certain. V was clipped by 1 base and J by 0 bases, with 9 bases between them. The CDR3 runs to 15 residues. CDR1 SGHTA and CDR2 FQGNSA come from the germline V gene. CDR3 in DNA: TGTGCCAGCAGCTTAGAGTACACAGCTAACTATGGCTACACCTTC. This sequence encodes CASSLEYTANYGYTF.

The chain recombines TRBV9 with TRBJ2-7; D is undetermined. The CDR3 sequence is 16 residues long. In germline, CDR1 is SGDLS, CDR2 YYNGEE. Deletions cut 3 bases from V and 6 bases from J, with 22 bases between. DNA for the CDR3: TGTGCCAGCAGCGGGCCCGCAGTAGGAATAGCCTTCGAGCAGTACTTC. This codes for CASSGPAVGIAFEQYF.

The genes are TRBV5-1 and TRBJ2-3; D gene uncertain. CDR3 size: 13 residues. The V end lost 1 base, the J end lost 2 bases, and 5 bases lay between the germline ends. Germline V gives CDR1 SGHRS, CDR2 YFSETQ. For the CDR3, the DNA is TGCGCCAGCAGCTTGTCTAACACAGATACGCAGTATTTT. The encoded protein is CASSLSNTDTQYF. Filled out from reference TRBV5-1 and TRBJ2-3, the complete variable domain reads KAGVTQTPRYLIKTRGQQVTLSCSPISGHRSVSWYQQTPGQGLQFLFEYFSETQRNKGNFPGRFSGRQFSNSRSEMNVSTLELGDSALYLCASSLSNTDTQYFGPGTRLTVL.

This clonotype turned up a few times. The chain has TRBV29-1 and TRBJ1-1; unclear D gene. Germline V gives CDR1 SQVTM, CDR2 ANQGSEA. The V and J ends lost 4 bases and 4 bases respectively, with 13 bases between them. The CDR3 has 13 residues. DNA of the CDR3: TGCAGCGTTGTCGAGATGGACCTCACTGAAGCTTTCTTT. This translates into CSVVEMDLTEAFF.

This clonotype has just a few counts. V gene TRBV12-3 or TRBV12-4 combines with J gene TRBJ2-1; TRBD2 might be the D (5 bases). Trimming removed 1 base at V and 6 bases at J, with 10 bases between. The CDR3 totals 14 residues. The CDR3 DNA reads as TGTGCCAGCAGTTTAGGTGCTAGCCCCAATGAGCAGTTCTTC. Translated, it gives CASSLGASPNEQFF.

This clonotype appeared a few times. The chain links TRBV20-1 to TRBJ2-1; D is unclear. CDR3 length: 15 residues. Germline-derived CDR1 and CDR2 are DFQATT and SNEGSKA (reference sequence). Trimming shortened V by 1 base and J by 0 bases, and 10 bases separated the two germline ends. The CDR3 sequence is CSARGTARSYNEQFF. In nucleotides, the CDR3 is TGCAGTGCTAGAGGGACGGCCCGCTCCTACAATGAGCAGTTCTTC.

This clonotype was counted a few times. This chain connects TRBV7-8 to TRBJ2-5, with 9 bases lining up with TRBD2. CDR1 SGHVS and CDR2 FQNEAQ come from the germline V gene. Trimming cost V 3 bases and J 5 bases; bases outside gene matches: 4. The CDR3 covers 14 residues. CDR3 residues: CASSFQRGAETQYF. The CDR3 region has the DNA TGTGCCAGCAGCTTCCAGCGGGGGGCGGAGACCCAGTACTTC.

The chain recombines TRBV7-6 with TRBJ2-1; 8 nucleotides match TRBD2. The CDR3 is 18 residues long. Trimming took 2 bases from V and 3 from J; bases not matched to a gene: 12. Looked up from germline, CDR1 is SGHVS and CDR2 is FNYEAQ. CDR3: CASSLRPHWSGSYNEQFF. The CDR3, as DNA: TGTGCCAGCAGCTTACGGCCCCATTGGAGCGGGAGCTACAATGAGCAGTTCTTC.

This clonotype was counted between two and nine times. V and J are TRBV4-3 and TRBJ2-3; the match to TRBD1 covers 7 bases. CDR3 length equals 16 residues. CDR1 and CDR2 from the germline V gene are LGHNA and YSLEER. The V and J ends lost 0 bases and 0 bases, in that order; junction bases with no gene match: 3. The CDR3 reads CASSQEGQESTDTQYF. DNA for the CDR3: TGCGCCAGCAGCCAAGAAGGACAGGAAAGCACAGATACGCAGTATTTT.